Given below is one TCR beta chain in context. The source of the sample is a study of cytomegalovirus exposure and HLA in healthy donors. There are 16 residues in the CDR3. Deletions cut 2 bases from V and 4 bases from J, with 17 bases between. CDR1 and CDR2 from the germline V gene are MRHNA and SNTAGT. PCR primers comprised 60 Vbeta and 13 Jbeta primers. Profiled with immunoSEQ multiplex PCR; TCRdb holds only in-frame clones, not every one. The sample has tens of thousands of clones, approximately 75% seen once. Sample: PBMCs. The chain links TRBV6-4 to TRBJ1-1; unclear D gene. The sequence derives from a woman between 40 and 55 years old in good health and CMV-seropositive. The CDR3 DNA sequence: TGTGCCAGCAGTGACAGGGAGATGGGTCTGGGCACTGAAGCTTTCTTT. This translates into CASSDREMGLGTEAFF.